The 3 T cell receptor beta chains below all came from one sample that was sequenced in a study of shared clonotypes between healthy human individuals. CD8 cells regarded as naive lacked CD45RO, were positively chosen for CCR7, and omitted terminally differentiated effector memory CD45RA+ cells. Some clones are missing from TCRdb's copy, which holds only in-frame ones; the method was immunoSEQ multiplex PCR. Here the sample spans millions of clones, approximately 94% being singletons. Sequenced sample: naive CD8+ T cells from PBMCs. The source is a man between 18 and 35 years old in good health. Some clones in this sample may be carry-over from other donors' samples.

The chain recombines TRBV19 with TRBJ1-2; 10 positions match TRBD1. Losses at the gene ends were 10 bases for V and 5 bases for J; bases not matched to a gene: 13. Germline values: CDR1 LNHDA, CDR2 SQIVND (reference sequence). There are 15 residues in the CDR3. The CDR3 spells CATRPGTGATYGYTF. DNA for the CDR3: TGTGCCACGAGGCCCGGGACAGGGGCGACTTATGGCTACACCTTC. Together with reference TRBV19 and TRBJ1-2, the CDR3 gives the full variable domain: DGGITQSPKYLFRKEGQNVTLSCEQNLNHDAMYWYRQDPGQGLRLIYYSQIVNDFQKGDIAEGYSVSREKKESFPLTVTSAQKNPTAFYLCATRPGTGATYGYTFGSGTRLTVV.

The chain recombines TRBV6-1 with TRBJ2-7; tentative D call: TRBD1 (6 bases). The germline CDR1 and CDR2 sequences are MNHNS and SASEGT. The CDR3 extends over 15 amino acids. With 2 bases removed from V and 2 bases from J, the gap between germline ends came to 13 bases. The CDR3 DNA reads TGTGCCAGCAGTGAACGGGTTGGGGGCCCCTACGAGCAGTACTTC. It encodes CASSERVGGPYEQYF.

The rearrangement uses TRBV19 and TRBJ1-5; D is possibly TRBD1 (6 bases). The CDR3 extends over 15 amino acids. Trimming stripped 5 bases from V and 7 bases from J, with 18 bases between. The V gene's germline CDR1 is LNHDA and CDR2 SQIVND (reference sequence). Here the CDR3 reads CASSPRAQGSQPQHF. In DNA, the CDR3 is TGTGCCAGTAGTCCAAGGGCACAGGGTTCGCAGCCCCAGCATTTT.